Below are 9 T cell receptor beta chains sequenced from a single sample in a study of shared clonotypes between healthy human individuals. CD8 cells regarded as naive lacked CD45RO, were positively chosen for CCR7, and omitted terminally differentiated effector memory CD45RA+ cells. Assay used: immunoSEQ multiplex PCR; TCRdb lists only in-frame clones, some missing. The repertoire includes 600,000 or so clones, 95% to 98% of them detected once, and 0.25% to 0.35% sits in the top ten. Sequenced material: naive CD8+ T cells sorted from blood. These receptors came from a man aged 25-45 years in good health.

The chain employs TRBV11-2 and TRBJ1-1; 9 bases map to TRBD1. Trimming cost V 4 bases and J 6 bases; bases outside gene matches: 6. CDR3 length: 14 amino acids. From germline, CDR1 is SGHAT and CDR2 FQNNGV. The CDR3 DNA reads as TGTGCCAGCAGCTCGGGACAGGGAATCGCTGAAGCTTTCTTT. This sequence encodes CASSSGQGIAEAFF.

The chain couples TRBV27 to TRBJ2-3; D gene uncertain. Between the trimmed V and J ends, which lost 6 bases and 6 bases, there was a span of 25 bases. Germline V lookup: CDR1 MNHEY, CDR2 SMNVEV (reference sequence). The CDR3 is 17 residues long. The CDR3 sequence: CASRLSFGMQIPDTQYF. CDR3 in DNA: TGTGCCAGCAGACTATCTTTCGGAATGCAGATCCCCGATACGCAGTATTTT.

V gene TRBV29-1 combines with J gene TRBJ2-3; maybe TRBD1 (5 bases). From germline, CDR1 is SQVTM and CDR2 ANQGSEA. V was trimmed by 4 bases and J by 2 bases, leaving 7 bases between them. This CDR3 has 12 amino acids. The CDR3 protein is CSVAGYTDTQYF. CDR3 sequence (DNA): TGCAGCGTTGCAGGGTACACAGATACGCAGTATTTT.

This sequence joins TRBV7-6 and TRBJ1-4; possibly TRBD1 for D (5 bases). Germline V gene lookup returns CDR1 SGHVS and CDR2 FNYEAQ. Between the trimmed V and J ends, which lost 4 bases and 4 bases, there was a span of 13 bases. The CDR3 runs 15 residues. CDR3 region: CASSSRRGLNEKLFF. As DNA, the CDR3 is TGTGCCAGCAGCTCCAGGAGGGGCCTTAATGAAAAACTGTTTTTT.

The chain carries TRBV5-1 and TRBJ1-2; D unresolved. The germline gives CDR1 SGHRS, CDR2 YFSETQ. Deletions cut 0 bases from V and 3 bases from J, with 9 bases between. The CDR3 spans 14 residues. The CDR3 sequence: CASSLVDGDYGYTF. The CDR3, as DNA: TGCGCCAGCAGCTTGGTAGACGGGGACTATGGCTACACCTTC.

This chain connects TRBV10-3 to TRBJ2-1, with 8 bases lining up with TRBD1. The V segment lost 6 bases and the J segment 4 bases; nucleotides outside the gene matches: 8. The CDR3 runs to 15 residues. CDR1 is ENHRY and CDR2 is SYGVKD in the germline V gene. The DNA for the CDR3 is TGTGCCATCAGACCGGACAGGGCCCTTTACAATGAGCAGTTCTTC. This translates into CAIRPDRALYNEQFF.

The count of this clone is one. The chain couples TRBV7-2 to TRBJ2-5; 7 bases map to TRBD1. CDR1 and CDR2 (germline): SGHTA, FQGNSA. J was trimmed by 2 bases and V by 4 bases; bases with no gene match: 16. The CDR3 is made up of 18 amino acids. The CDR3 sequence is CASSSGTVLRVGQETQYF. CDR3 in DNA: TGTGCCAGCAGCTCCGGGACAGTCCTAAGGGTCGGACAAGAGACCCAGTACTTC.

This chain joins TRBV4-1 and TRBJ2-3; D is ambiguous. CDR1 MGHRA and CDR2 YSYEKL come from the germline V gene. Trimming left V 2 bases short and J 6 bases short, with 15 bases between. CDR3 size: 15 residues. CDR3 protein: CASSQIPRIVDTQYF. The DNA of the CDR3 is TGCGCCAGCAGCCAAATCCCCCGCATCGTGGATACGCAGTATTTT.

The chain carries TRBV18 and TRBJ2-1; tentative D call: TRBD1 (5 bases). From germline, CDR1 is KGHSH and CDR2 LQKENI. The CDR3 is 14 amino acids. With 5 bases removed from V and 2 bases from J, the gap between germline ends came to 10 bases. The chain's CDR3 is CASSTRTTYNEQFF. CDR3 nucleotide sequence: TGTGCCAGCTCAACCAGGACAACCTACAATGAGCAGTTCTTC.